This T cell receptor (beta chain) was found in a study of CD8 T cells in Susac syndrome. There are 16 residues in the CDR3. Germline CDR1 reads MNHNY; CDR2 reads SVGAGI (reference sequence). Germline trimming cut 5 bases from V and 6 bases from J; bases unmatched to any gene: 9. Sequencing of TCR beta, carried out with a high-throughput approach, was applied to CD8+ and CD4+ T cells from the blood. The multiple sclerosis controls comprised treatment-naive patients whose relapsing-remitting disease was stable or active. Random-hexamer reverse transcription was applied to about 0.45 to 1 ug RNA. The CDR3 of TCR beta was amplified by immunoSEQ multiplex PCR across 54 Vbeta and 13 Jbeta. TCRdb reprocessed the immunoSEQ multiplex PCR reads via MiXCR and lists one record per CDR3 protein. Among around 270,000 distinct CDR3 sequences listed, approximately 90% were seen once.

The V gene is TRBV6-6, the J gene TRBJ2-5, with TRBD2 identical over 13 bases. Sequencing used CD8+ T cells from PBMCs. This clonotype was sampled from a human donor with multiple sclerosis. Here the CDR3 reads CASSAPGLAGTKTQYF. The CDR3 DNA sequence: TGTGCCAGCAGTGCCCCGGGACTAGCGGGGACCAAGACCCAGTACTTC.